This passage covers 7 T cell receptor beta chains from one sample sequenced in a study of naive and memory T cell subsets. Both TRBC1 and TRBC2 were covered by a beta constant-region primer of two equimolar oligonucleotides. From the UMI-ligation and nested PCR reads, TCRdb called clonotypes with MiXCR, one entry per CDR3 protein. This sample has 150,000 or so distinct CDR3 sequences, with approximately 15% found just once. Sequenced input: naive CD4+ T cells from blood. The source of these receptors is a human donor in good health.

Only a few counts were recorded for this clonotype. V gene TRBV7-2 combines with J gene TRBJ2-2, with TRBD1 identical over 7 bases. From germline, CDR1 is SGHTA and CDR2 FQGNSA. The V segment lost 5 bases and the J segment 3 bases; nucleotides outside the gene matches: 12. CDR3 length: 17 amino acids. The DNA of the CDR3 is TGTGCCAGCAGCACCCTCAGGGGGTCCGTCGACACCGGGGAGCTGTTTTTT. This encodes CASSTLRGSVDTGELFF.

This clonotype has only a few counts. This chain uses TRBV12-3 or TRBV12-4 with TRBJ2-7, with TRBD2 matching over 8 bases. The CDR3 covers 16 residues. After removal of 2 bases from V and 2 bases from J, the junction contained 8 bases not matched to a gene. CDR3 DNA sequence: TGTGCCAGCAGTTTATTAGCGGGATTATTCGCCTACGAGCAGTACTTC. Encoded protein: CASSLLAGLFAYEQYF.

This clonotype has more than one count but fewer than ten. The chain links TRBV6-5 to TRBJ2-1, with D possibly being TRBD1 or TRBD2 (5 bases each). Germline CDR1 MNHEY, CDR2 SVGAGI. Trimming cost V 1 base and J 4 bases, with 14 bases left between them. CDR3 length: 16 residues. CDR3 sequence: CASSYFVGDVYNEQFF. DNA of the CDR3: TGTGCCAGCAGTTACTTTGTAGGGGACGTATACAATGAGCAGTTCTTC.

The gene calls are TRBV25-1 and TRBJ2-1; perhaps TRBD1 as D (5 bases). Germline-derived CDR1 and CDR2 are MGHDK and SYGVNS. The V and J ends lost 1 base and 12 bases respectively, with 13 bases between them. The CDR3 runs 13 residues. CDR3 protein: CASSESRQTGQFF. The CDR3 DNA reads TGTGCCAGCAGTGAATCCCGACAGACCGGGCAGTTCTTC.

The chain joins TRBV5-1 to TRBJ2-1, with 14 nucleotides matching TRBD2. Germline V gene sequence: CDR1 SGHRS, CDR2 YFSETQ. This CDR3 contains 16 residues. Losses at the gene ends were 4 bases for V and 9 bases for J; bases not matched to a gene: 9. CDR3 loop: CASSPAGTSGRSEQFF. In nucleotides, the CDR3 is TGCGCCAGCAGCCCTGCCGGGACTAGCGGGAGAAGTGAGCAGTTCTTC. The whole variable domain, remainder taken from reference TRBV5-1 and TRBJ2-1, is KAGVTQTPRYLIKTRGQQVTLSCSPISGHRSVSWYQQTPGQGLQFLFEYFSETQRNKGNFPGRFSGRQFSNSRSEMNVSTLELGDSALYLCASSPAGTSGRSEQFFGPGTRLTVL.

This clonotype has a count of ten or more. The V gene is TRBV7-9, the J gene TRBJ2-2, with TRBD2 identical over 10 bases. Germline V lookup: CDR1 SEHNR, CDR2 FQNEAQ (reference sequence). The length of the CDR3 is 16 residues. J gave up 0 bases and V 5 bases, and 3 bases lay outside the gene matches. CDR3 coding DNA: TGTGCCAGCAGCCCAGGACTAGCGGCGAACACCGGGGAGCTGTTTTTT. This translates into CASSPGLAANTGELFF.

This clonotype came up a few times. This rearrangement joins TRBV10-3 to TRBJ2-1, with TRBD2 matching over 8 bases. The CDR3 is 14 residues long. Germline CDR1 ENHRY, CDR2 SYGVKD. Trimming took 1 base from V and 9 from J; bases not matched to a gene: 5. DNA for the CDR3: TGTGCCATCAGTGAGTTCCATACTAGCGGTGAGCAGTTCTTC. This codes for CAISEFHTSGEQFF.